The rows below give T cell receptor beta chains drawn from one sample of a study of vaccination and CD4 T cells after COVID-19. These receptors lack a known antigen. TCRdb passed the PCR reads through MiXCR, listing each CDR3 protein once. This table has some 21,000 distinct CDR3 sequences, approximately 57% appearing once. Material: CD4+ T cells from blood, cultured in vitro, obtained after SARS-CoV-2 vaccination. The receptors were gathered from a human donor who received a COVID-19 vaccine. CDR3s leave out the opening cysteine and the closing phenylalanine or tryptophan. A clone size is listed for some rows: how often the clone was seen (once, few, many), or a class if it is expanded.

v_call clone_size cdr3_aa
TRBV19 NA ASSDRTVTDTQY
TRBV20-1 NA SARDPGEDTEAF
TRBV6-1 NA ASTGSQATEAF
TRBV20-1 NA SARDEDRVYNQPQH
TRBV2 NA ANRTDRGSNQPQH
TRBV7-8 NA ASSTQGANTDTQY
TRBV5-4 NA ASSLGGRGADRELF
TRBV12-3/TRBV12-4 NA ASSLGTGGASPLH
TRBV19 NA ASSSDRAADTQY
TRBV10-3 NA AIRGSSANYGYT
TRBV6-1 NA ASSPLNPGGGVGGANVLT
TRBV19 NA ASTPGQGKSGYT
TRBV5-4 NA ASSLGPGITDTQY
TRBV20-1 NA SASQATNEKLF
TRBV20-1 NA SATVGSPFVAKNIQY
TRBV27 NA ASSLLGNTEAF
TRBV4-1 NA ASSHPSRGVYGYT
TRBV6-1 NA ASRRGGTDETQY
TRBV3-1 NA ASSLDRQETQY
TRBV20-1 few SARRRAGNQPQH